The 3 T cell receptor beta chains below come from one sample, sequenced in a study of blood T cells in healthy people across ages. The second PCR ran about 6 to 12 cycles with a sample-barcoded 5' primer and J-beta primers. MiXCR, applied by TCRdb to the 5' RACE reads, yields one record per CDR3 protein. The sample lists fewer than 900,000 distinct CDR3 sequences; roughly 44% were seen once. The sequencing input was blood. These receptors were collected from a woman in her sixties or seventies in good health.

This clonotype was recorded a few times. This chain joins TRBV9 and TRBJ2-1; a weak D match, TRBD2 (5 bases). V was shortened by 3 bases and J by 2 bases, with 12 bases between the two germline ends. Germline CDR1 reads SGDLS; CDR2 reads YYNGEE. CDR3 length: 15 amino acids. As DNA, the CDR3 is TGTGCCAGCAGCGCCCGGGGAGAGGCCTACAATGAGCAGTTCTTC. The encoded protein is CASSARGEAYNEQFF.

This clonotype was seen repeatedly, ten times or more. V gene TRBV7-2 combines with J gene TRBJ2-1; the match to TRBD2 covers 8 bases. The CDR3 length is 15 residues. Trimming cost V 5 bases and J 2 bases; bases outside gene matches: 5. The V gene's germline CDR1 is SGHTA and CDR2 FQGNSA. The CDR3 sequence is CASSQTSAPYNEQFF. The DNA of the CDR3 is TGTGCCAGCAGCCAGACTAGCGCCCCCTACAATGAGCAGTTCTTC.

The V gene is TRBV29-1, the J gene TRBJ2-7; 8 nucleotides match TRBD1. The germline CDR1 and CDR2 sequences are SQVTM and ANQGSEA. V trimming: 0 bases; J trimming: 0 bases; junction bases outside the gene matches: 4. The CDR3 sequence is 15 residues long. CDR3 amino acids: CSVEEGTGNSYEQYF. The CDR3 nucleotides are TGCAGCGTTGAAGAAGGGACAGGAAACTCCTACGAGCAGTACTTC.